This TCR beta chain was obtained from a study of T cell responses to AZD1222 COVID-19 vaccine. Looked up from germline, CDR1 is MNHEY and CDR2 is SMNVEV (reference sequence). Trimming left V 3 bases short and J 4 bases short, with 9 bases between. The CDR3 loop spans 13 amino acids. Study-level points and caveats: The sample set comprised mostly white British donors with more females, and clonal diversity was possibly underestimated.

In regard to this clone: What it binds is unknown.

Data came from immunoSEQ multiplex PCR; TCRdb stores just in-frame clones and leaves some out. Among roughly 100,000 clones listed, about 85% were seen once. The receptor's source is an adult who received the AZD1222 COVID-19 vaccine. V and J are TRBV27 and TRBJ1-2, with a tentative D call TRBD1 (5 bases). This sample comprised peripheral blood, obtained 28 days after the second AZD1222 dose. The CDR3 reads CASSFQGSYGYTF. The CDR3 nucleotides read TGTGCCAGCAGTTTCCAGGGAAGCTATGGCTACACCTTC.